Here is one T cell receptor beta chain with its context. The time point: time of PML onset. The entry originates in a study of multiple sclerosis patients with progressive multifocal leukoencephalopathy. The survey-level immunoSEQ assay was used. Using immunoSEQ multiplex PCR, the repertoire was profiled, and TCRdb retains in-frame clones only, with some absent. The data show approximately 29,000 clones, 85% to 90% seen once. Germline V gene lookup returns CDR1 SGHNT and CDR2 YYREEE (reference sequence). V shed 0 bases and J shed 8 bases, with 9 bases lying between them. The CDR3 is 13 residues long. V is TRBV5-4 and J is TRBJ1-5, with D uncertain. Here the sequenced sample was PBMCs, taken from a patient treated with natalizumab. The sequence derives from a woman in her 30s with progressive multifocal leukoencephalopathy. The CDR3 DNA reads as TGTGCCAGCAGCTTGGGGGGATTGGAGCCCCAGCATTTT. Translation gives CASSLGGLEPQHF.